What follows is one TCR beta chain and its context. The data originate from a study of blood T cell repertoires in COVID-19. Background on the study: Both acute and convalescent COVID-19 samples were obtained from the United States, Italy and Spain.

In the original workflow: Amplified reference gene primers provided the basis for estimating nucleated cell counts. The data were produced by immunoSEQ multiplex PCR, yet TCRdb's version contains in-frame clones alone and is incomplete. Clone size and V and J calls were adopted from that table, with D and trimming inferred from the DNA. The sample shows about 190,000 clones, less than 90% of them seen only once. The germline V and J ends were trimmed by 6 bases and 4 bases, with 7 bases remaining between them. Germline lookup yields CDR1 SGHTA and CDR2 FQGNSA. The CDR3 extends over 12 amino acids. The chain has TRBV7-2 and TRBJ1-3; TRBD1 is a possible D gene (5 bases). The sample was peripheral blood. This receptor was obtained from a woman aged 35 to 49 with acute or convalescent COVID-19. The CDR3 loop is CASRRGGNTIYF. In DNA, the CDR3 is TGTGCCAGCAGACGGGGGGGAAACACCATATATTTT.